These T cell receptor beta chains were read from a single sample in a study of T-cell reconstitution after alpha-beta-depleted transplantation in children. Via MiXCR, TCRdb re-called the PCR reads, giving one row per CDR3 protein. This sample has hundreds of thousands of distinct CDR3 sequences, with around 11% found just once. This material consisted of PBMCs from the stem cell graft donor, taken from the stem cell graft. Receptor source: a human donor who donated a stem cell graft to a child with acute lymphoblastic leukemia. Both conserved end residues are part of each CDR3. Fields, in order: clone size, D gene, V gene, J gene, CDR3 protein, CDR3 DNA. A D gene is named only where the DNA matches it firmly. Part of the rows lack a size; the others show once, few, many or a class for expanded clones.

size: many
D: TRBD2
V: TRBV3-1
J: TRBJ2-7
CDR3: CASSQDLAGVSEQYF
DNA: TGTGCCAGCAGCCAAGATCTAGCGGGAGTATCCGAGCAGTACTTC

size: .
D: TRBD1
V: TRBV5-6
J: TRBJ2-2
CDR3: CASRSTGAGELFF
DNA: TGTGCCAGCAGGAGTACAGGGGCCGGGGAGCTGTTTTTT

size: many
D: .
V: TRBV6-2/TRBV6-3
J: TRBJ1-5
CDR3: CASSYGPDNQPQHF
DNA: TGTGCCAGCAGTTACGGGCCAGATAATCAGCCCCAGCATTTT

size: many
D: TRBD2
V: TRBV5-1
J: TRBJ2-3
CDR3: CASSLGRTGTRNTDTQYF
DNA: TGCGCCAGCAGCCTAGGACGGACCGGGACTAGAAACACAGATACGCAGTATTTT

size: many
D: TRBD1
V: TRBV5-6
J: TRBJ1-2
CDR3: CASGTSTGGYGYTF
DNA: TGTGCCAGCGGAACCTCGACAGGGGGCTATGGCTACACCTTC

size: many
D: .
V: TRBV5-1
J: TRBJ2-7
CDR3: CASSFGRTPSLYEQYF
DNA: TGCGCCAGCAGTTTCGGACGCACACCATCCCTTTACGAGCAGTACTTC

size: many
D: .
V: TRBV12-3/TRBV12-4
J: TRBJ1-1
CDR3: CASTQKQGLEAFF
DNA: TGTGCCAGCACCCAAAAACAGGGATTAGAAGCTTTCTTT

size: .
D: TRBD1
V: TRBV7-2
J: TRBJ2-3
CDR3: CASSLGQGDTQYF
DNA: TGTGCCAGCAGCTTGGGACAGGGAGATACGCAGTATTTT

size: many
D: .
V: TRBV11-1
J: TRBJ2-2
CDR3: CASSLARDSEPGGELFF
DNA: TGTGCCAGCAGCTTAGCGCGGGACAGTGAACCTGGCGGGGAGCTGTTTTTT

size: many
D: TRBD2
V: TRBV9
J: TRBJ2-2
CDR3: CASSVTAGGANTGELFF
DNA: TGTGCCAGCAGCGTTACGGCGGGGGGGGCGAACACCGGGGAGCTGTTTTTT

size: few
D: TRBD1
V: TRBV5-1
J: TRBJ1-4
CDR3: CASSKGQGSNEKLFF
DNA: TGCGCCAGCAGCAAAGGACAGGGCAGTAATGAAAAACTGTTTTTT

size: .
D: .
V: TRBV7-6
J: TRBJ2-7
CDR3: CASSSVRAALYEQYF
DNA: TGTGCCAGCAGCTCAGTCAGAGCGGCCCTTTACGAGCAGTACTTC

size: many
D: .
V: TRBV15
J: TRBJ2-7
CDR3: CATSRDLSGEQYF
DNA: TGTGCCACCAGCAGAGATCTTTCGGGGGAGCAGTACTTC

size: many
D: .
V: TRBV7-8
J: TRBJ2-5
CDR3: CASSLYGGGWGETQYF
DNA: TGTGCCAGCAGCTTGTACGGGGGTGGGTGGGGAGAGACCCAGTACTTC

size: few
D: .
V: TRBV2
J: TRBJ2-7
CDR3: CASTATGSYEQYF
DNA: TGTGCCAGTACCGCCACAGGGTCCTACGAGCAGTACTTC

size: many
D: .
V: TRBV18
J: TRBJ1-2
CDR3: CASSPRSQGINYGYTF
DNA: TGTGCCAGCTCACCACGGTCCCAGGGGATTAACTATGGCTACACCTTC

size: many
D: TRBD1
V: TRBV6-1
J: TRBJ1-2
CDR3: CASSEDTGTGSYGYTF
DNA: TGTGCCAGCAGTGAGGACACCGGGACAGGCTCCTATGGCTACACCTTC

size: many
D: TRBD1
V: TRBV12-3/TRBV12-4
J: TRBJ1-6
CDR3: CASSLGTGYSPLHF
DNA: TGTGCCAGCAGTTTAGGGACAGGATATTCACCCCTCCACTTT

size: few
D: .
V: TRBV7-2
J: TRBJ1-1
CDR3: CASSLALTYTEAFF
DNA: TGTGCCAGCAGCTTAGCCCTGACATACACTGAAGCTTTCTTT